This T cell receptor (beta chain) is from a study of identical twins. This CDR3 is 17 amino acids long. V gave up 4 bases and J gave up 4 bases; unmatched junction bases: 12. CDR1 SGHNT and CDR2 YENEEA come from the germline V gene. TCRdb re-derived calls from the 5' RACE reads in MiXCR, one entry per CDR3 protein. The table records over 550,000 distinct CDR3 sequences, roughly 6.6% of them present only once. These sequences were also reported in another study, on yellow fever vaccine responses in identical twins.

What was sequenced was PBMCs. The chain joins TRBV11-3 to TRBJ2-2; TRBD1 matches at 7 bases. This TCR came from a woman younger than 30 in good health. The CDR3 DNA is TGTGCCAGCAGCTCCCTCGACATGACAGGGACCACCGGGGAGCTGTTTTTT. It translates to CASSSLDMTGTTGELFF.